A selection of T cell receptor beta chains follows, all from one sample in a study of pediatric ulcerative colitis. Sequencing was performed with immunoSEQ multiplex PCR; in TCRdb, only in-frame clones are kept and a portion is missing. Of about 64,000 clones detected, 70% to 90% appear once; the ten largest clones hold approximately 3.4%. The sequencing input was blood. The receptors stem from a boy younger than 18 with severe ulcerative colitis. The CDR3 runs from the conserved cysteine through the conserved F or W. D genes are given only for firm matches.

v_call: TRBV15; j_call: TRBJ2-7; d_call: TRBD1; cdr3_length: 14; cdr3_nt: TGTGCCACCGCCCCCGACAGGGTGGATTACGAGCAGTACTTC; cdr3_aa: CATAPDRVDYEQYF
v_call: TRBV7-2; j_call: TRBJ2-7; d_call: -; cdr3_length: 15; cdr3_nt: TGTGCCAGCAGCTTAGGCGGGAGAATGGGGGCCGAGCAGTACTTC; cdr3_aa: CASSLGGRMGAEQYF
v_call: TRBV15; j_call: TRBJ1-1; d_call: TRBD1; cdr3_length: 18; cdr3_nt: TGTGCCACCAGCAGAGATTACGGACGGGGACAGGCGGAAACTGAAGCTTTCTTT; cdr3_aa: CATSRDYGRGQAETEAFF
v_call: TRBV6-6; j_call: TRBJ1-2; d_call: -; cdr3_length: 14; cdr3_nt: TGTGCCAGCAGTTCGGACAGCCGATCTTATGGCTACACCTTC; cdr3_aa: CASSSDSRSYGYTF
v_call: TRBV7-9; j_call: TRBJ2-1; d_call: -; cdr3_length: 12; cdr3_nt: TGTGCCAGCAGCCGGGTCGGAGGTGAGCAGTTCTTC; cdr3_aa: CASSRVGGEQFF
v_call: TRBV25-1; j_call: TRBJ2-2; d_call: -; cdr3_length: 12; cdr3_nt: TGTGCCAGCGAACTAGCCCCCGGGGAGCTGTTTTTT; cdr3_aa: CASELAPGELFF
v_call: TRBV7-9; j_call: TRBJ1-2; d_call: -; cdr3_length: 14; cdr3_nt: TGTGCCAGCAGCTTATTGGACAGCCCCTATGGCTACACCTTC; cdr3_aa: CASSLLDSPYGYTF
v_call: TRBV11-2; j_call: TRBJ2-4; d_call: -; cdr3_length: 16; cdr3_nt: TGTGCCAGCAGCCAAGGGATTCTTATAGCCAAAAACATTCAGTACTTC; cdr3_aa: CASSQGILIAKNIQYF
v_call: TRBV5-4; j_call: TRBJ2-3; d_call: TRBD1; cdr3_length: 15; cdr3_nt: TGTGCCAGCAGTCTCCGGGACAGGAGCACAGATACGCAGTATTTT; cdr3_aa: CASSLRDRSTDTQYF
v_call: TRBV25-1; j_call: TRBJ1-1; d_call: -; cdr3_length: 15; cdr3_nt: TGTGCCAGCAGTGAAACCAGGGACACCTACACTGAAGCTTTCTTT; cdr3_aa: CASSETRDTYTEAFF
v_call: TRBV27; j_call: TRBJ2-1; d_call: -; cdr3_length: 14; cdr3_nt: TGTGCCAGCAGTTCGGGCGGCCCCTACAATGAGCAGTTCTTC; cdr3_aa: CASSSGGPYNEQFF
v_call: TRBV27; j_call: TRBJ2-1; d_call: -; cdr3_length: 13; cdr3_nt: TGTGCCAGCAGTACTCGACAGAACAATGAGCAGTTCTTC; cdr3_aa: CASSTRQNNEQFF